Listed here are 31 T cell receptor beta chains from one sample, sequenced in a study of shared clonotypes between healthy human individuals. Here immunoSEQ multiplex PCR was the method, and the copy in TCRdb shows in-frame clones only, minus some. The sample lists roughly 700,000 clones, over 65% seen once, with about 1.8% in the top ten. Sequencing used memory CD4+ T cells sorted from blood. Subset indicated: CD45RA-negative fraction. Receptor source: a woman in her thirties in good health.

Turning to this clone: Other DNA sequences within the sample encode an identical CDR3. V is TRBV6-6 and J is TRBJ1-5, with D possibly being TRBD1 (5 bases). In germline, CDR1 is MNHNY, CDR2 SVGAGI (reference sequence). The CDR3 spans 14 residues. Trimming cost V 4 bases and J 1 base, with 8 bases left between them. CDR3 bases: TGTGCCAGCAGTTTAGGGGAAAGCAATCAGCCCCAGCATTTT. It specifies CASSLGESNQPQHF.

The rearrangement joins TRBV28 to TRBJ2-2; no definite D call. The germline gives CDR1 MDHEN, CDR2 SYDVKM. The CDR3 length is 13 residues. The germline V and J ends were trimmed by 7 bases and 0 bases, with 6 bases remaining between them. The CDR3 DNA reads as TGTGCCAGCATGAAGTCGAACACCGGGGAGCTGTTTTTT. Amino acids: CASMKSNTGELFF.

The rearrangement uses TRBV19 and TRBJ1-1; D is ambiguous. Trimming removed 4 bases at V and 1 base at J, with 7 bases between. The germline CDR1 and CDR2 sequences are LNHDA and SQIVND (reference sequence). The CDR3 is made up of 13 amino acids. The CDR3 protein is CASSTMQNTEAFF. CDR3 bases: TGTGCCAGTAGTACCATGCAGAACACTGAAGCTTTCTTT.

This clone was counted once. The rearrangement uses TRBV2 and TRBJ2-5, with no clear D. This CDR3 region has 12 residues. The V gene lost 3 bases and the J gene lost 5 bases, with 7 bases spanning the gap. Germline assignment: CDR1 SNHLY and CDR2 FYNNEI. CDR3 coding DNA: TGTGCCAGCAGTGAGAACTTGGAGACCCAGTACTTC. Its protein product is CASSENLETQYF.

This sequence joins TRBV18 and TRBJ2-1; D is uncertain. V lost 2 bases, J lost 1 base, and 15 bases lay in between. The germline gives CDR1 KGHSH, CDR2 LQKENI. The CDR3 extends over 17 amino acids. CDR3 coding DNA: TGTGCCAGCTCACCAGGGCGTGGCGGCAATTCCTACAATGAGCAGTTCTTC. It specifies CASSPGRGGNSYNEQFF.

A note on this clone: This sample also contains other DNA sequences that code for the same CDR3. The DNA of the CDR3 is TGTGCCAGCAGTTACGGGGGGAGCAATCAGCCCCAGCATTTT. It is translated as CASSYGGSNQPQHF. The chain is built from TRBV6-5 and TRBJ1-5; tentatively, D is TRBD1 (5 bases). Germline V gene sequence: CDR1 MNHEY, CDR2 SVGAGI. The V end was cut by 2 bases, the J end by 1 base, with 6 bases between. CDR3 length equals 14 residues.

The gene calls are TRBV5-1 and TRBJ2-5, with D perhaps matching TRBD1 or TRBD2 (6 bases each). V was shortened by 6 bases and J by 5 bases, with 20 bases between the two germline ends. The length of the CDR3 is 15 residues. Looked up from germline, CDR1 is SGHRS and CDR2 is YFSETQ. The CDR3: CASTQGAGQTETQYF. For the CDR3, the DNA is TGCGCCAGCACCCAAGGGGCGGGACAAACGGAGACCCAGTACTTC.

This rearrangement joins TRBV11-3 to TRBJ2-1; the D is unclear. CDR3 length equals 13 residues. The V end was cut by 3 bases, the J end by 6 bases, with 9 bases between. Germline CDR1 SGHNT, CDR2 YENEEA. CDR3 protein: CASSFGSSNEQFF. The CDR3 region has the DNA TGTGCCAGCAGCTTCGGCTCGAGCAATGAGCAGTTCTTC. Based on the CDR3 plus reference TRBV11-3 and TRBJ2-1, the full variable domain is EAGVVQSPRYKIIEKKQPVAFWCNPISGHNTLYWYLQNLGQGPELLIRYENEEAVDDSQLPKDRFSAERLKGVDSTLKIQPAELGDSAVYLCASSFGSSNEQFFGPGTRLTVL.

V and J are TRBV5-4 and TRBJ1-2; 9 bases align to TRBD1. Trimming took 4 bases from V and 1 from J; bases not matched to a gene: 2. The V gene's germline CDR1 is SGHNT and CDR2 YYREEE (reference sequence). The CDR3 has 14 residues. CDR3 region: CASSRQGGNYGYTF. DNA of the CDR3: TGTGCCAGCAGCCGACAGGGGGGTAACTATGGCTACACCTTC.

Only a few counts were recorded for this clone. The chain links TRBV28 to TRBJ1-3; a possible D gene is TRBD1 (5 bases). Trimming took off 6 bases at V and 4 bases at J, with 16 bases between the two ends. Germline CDR1 reads MDHEN; CDR2 reads SYDVKM. The CDR3 extends over 15 amino acids. CDR3 protein: CASRADMDKGNTIYF. DNA of the CDR3: TGTGCCAGCAGAGCCGATATGGACAAGGGAAACACCATATATTTT.

This rearrangement joins TRBV29-1 to TRBJ1-4, with 8 nucleotides matching TRBD1. Germline V gene lookup returns CDR1 SQVTM and CDR2 ANQGSEA. Germline trimming cut 4 bases from V and 8 bases from J; bases unmatched to any gene: 6. The CDR3 totals 13 residues. The CDR3 loop reads CSVAGGGREKLFF. In DNA, the CDR3 is TGCAGCGTTGCAGGGGGCGGTCGGGAAAAACTGTTTTTT.

Turning to this clone: A read error may explain this, as a much larger clone is one base away. V gene TRBV2 combines with J gene TRBJ1-2; TRBD1 is a possible D gene (5 bases). Trimming removed 6 bases from V and 4 bases from J, with 9 bases in between. The germline V gene has CDR1 SNHLY and CDR2 FYNNEI. The CDR3 spans 12 residues. The CDR3, as DNA: TGTGCCAGCAGCCGGGACGTCTATGGCTACACCTTC. It encodes CASSRDVYGYTF. Full variable domain (remainder filled in from reference TRBV2 and TRBJ1-2): EPEVTQTPSHQVTQMGQEVILRCVPISNHLYFYWYRQILGQKVEFLVSFYNNEISEKSEIFDDQFSVERPDGSNFTLKIRSTKLEDSAMYFCASSRDVYGYTFGSGTRLTVV.

The chain has TRBV19 and TRBJ1-2; D unclear. V shed 4 bases and J shed 5 bases, with 8 bases lying between them. Germline lookup yields CDR1 LNHDA and CDR2 SQIVND (reference sequence). The CDR3 loop spans 12 amino acids. CDR3 loop: CASSKGIYGYTF. CDR3 nucleotide sequence: TGTGCCAGTAGTAAAGGGATTTATGGCTACACCTTC.

V is TRBV29-1 and J is TRBJ2-7, with D perhaps being TRBD1 or TRBD2 (5 bases each). Germline V lookup: CDR1 SQVTM, CDR2 ANQGSEA. This CDR3 region has 13 residues. V was clipped by 4 bases and J by 6 bases, with 16 bases between them. The CDR3 nucleotides read TGCAGCGTTGGCCCCAGGGTCGGAGGCGAGCAGTACTTC. Its protein is CSVGPRVGGEQYF.

V and J are TRBV27 and TRBJ1-3; 7 nucleotides agree with TRBD1. V shed 8 bases and J 4 bases; nucleotides not matched to a gene: 17. CDR3 size: 17 residues. From germline, CDR1 is MNHEY and CDR2 SMNVEV (reference sequence). The CDR3 coding sequence is TGTGCCAGCGGAACAATAGACAGGGCAAGTGGCGGAAACACCATATATTTT. It is translated as CASGTIDRASGGNTIYF.

The chain recombines TRBV11-2 with TRBJ2-1; D tentatively reads TRBD1 or TRBD2 (5 bases each). Deletions cut 4 bases from V and 10 bases from J, with 20 bases between. From germline, CDR1 is SGHAT and CDR2 FQNNGV. The CDR3 runs to 15 residues. CDR3 coding DNA: TGTGCCAGCAGCTCAACCCGGGGACGGCCAGGGGAGCAGTTCTTC. Residues: CASSSTRGRPGEQFF. The variable domain in full, with the rest retrieved from reference TRBV11-2 and TRBJ2-1, is EAGVAQSPRYKIIEKRQSVAFWCNPISGHATLYWYQQILGQGPKLLIQFQNNGVVDDSQLPKDRFSAERLKGVDSTLKIQPAKLEDSAVYLCASSSTRGRPGEQFFGPGTRLTVL.

This sequence joins TRBV5-1 and TRBJ1-2; the D gene is possibly TRBD1 (5 bases). The V gene lost 5 bases and the J gene lost 4 bases, with 18 bases spanning the gap. Germline CDR1 reads SGHRS; CDR2 reads YFSETQ. This CDR3 spans 15 amino acids. The CDR3 bases are TGCGCCAGCAGGAGCTTGACCTCCGGGACCTATGGCTACACCTTC. Protein product: CASRSLTSGTYGYTF.

The chain joins TRBV19 to TRBJ2-7; TRBD2 agrees at 12 bases. The CDR3 extends over 15 amino acids. With V trimmed by 6 bases and J by 2 bases, 5 bases remained unmatched. Germline V gene lookup returns CDR1 LNHDA and CDR2 SQIVND (reference sequence). Here the CDR3 reads CASSEGLAGAYEQYF. CDR3 bases: TGTGCCAGTAGCGAGGGACTAGCGGGTGCCTACGAGCAGTACTTC.

This clone turned up a few times. J is TRBJ2-1 and V is TRBV7-6; TRBD2 matches at 11 bases. This CDR3 comprises 16 residues. Germline CDR1 and CDR2: SGHVS and FNYEAQ. Trimming took 1 base from V and 3 from J; bases not matched to a gene: 2. CDR3 in DNA: TGTGCCAGCAGCTTAGTGGGGACTAGCGGCTACAATGAGCAGTTCTTC. Encoded protein: CASSLVGTSGYNEQFF.

This chain joins TRBV7-9 and TRBJ2-5; D gene ambiguous. The germline V gene has CDR1 SEHNR and CDR2 FQNEAQ (reference sequence). The CDR3 is made up of 17 amino acids. With 3 bases removed from V and 2 bases from J, the gap between germline ends came to 19 bases. The CDR3 here is CASSFRRPPLRQETQYF. DNA of the CDR3: TGTGCCAGCAGCTTCCGCAGGCCACCGCTTAGACAAGAGACCCAGTACTTC.

The chain joins TRBV6-4 to TRBJ2-1; D perhaps matches TRBD2 (5 bases). Germline V lookup: CDR1 MRHNA, CDR2 SNTAGT. V was shortened by 3 bases and J by 8 bases, with 20 bases between the two germline ends. The CDR3 sequence is 16 residues long. In DNA form, the CDR3 reads TGTGCCAGCAGTGAATCTTCATCGGCGGGTTTCGATGAGCAGTTCTTC. Translating it yields CASSESSSAGFDEQFF.

This sequence joins TRBV5-4 and TRBJ2-1, with 8 bases fitting TRBD2. Trimming cost V 4 bases and J 0 bases; bases outside gene matches: 6. Germline V gene sequence: CDR1 SGHNT, CDR2 YYREEE (reference sequence). The CDR3 consists of 16 residues. The CDR3 region is CASSPTSGSSYNEQFF. Here the CDR3 DNA reads TGTGCCAGCAGCCCAACTAGCGGTAGCTCCTACAATGAGCAGTTCTTC.

The CDR3 nucleotides are TGTGCCAGCAGCACCATAAGCGGGAGCTCCTACAATGAGCAGTTCTTC. It encodes CASSTISGSSYNEQFF. V and J are TRBV11-2 and TRBJ2-1; 8 bases match TRBD2. From germline, CDR1 is SGHAT and CDR2 FQNNGV. V was clipped by 5 bases and J by 0 bases; unmatched bases: 6. The CDR3 contains 16 residues.

V and J are TRBV27 and TRBJ2-7; D remains ambiguous. The V gene's germline CDR1 is MNHEY and CDR2 SMNVEV (reference sequence). Trimming shortened V by 5 bases and J by 2 bases, and 19 bases separated the two germline ends. CDR3 length equals 16 residues. The CDR3 sequence: CASSPPFSGKPYEQYF. CDR3 coding DNA: TGTGCCAGCAGTCCCCCATTTTCCGGCAAACCCTACGAGCAGTACTTC.

Turning to this clone: This sequence may be a read error, since a much larger clone differs from it by one base. The CDR3 loop reads CASTAGTSGYNEQFF. The CDR3 nucleotides read TGTGCCAGCACCGCCGGGACTAGCGGATACAATGAGCAGTTCTTC. The gene calls are TRBV19 and TRBJ2-1; 11 bases agree with TRBD2. Unmatched junction bases numbered 8, after V lost 9 bases and J lost 4 bases. The germline V gene has CDR1 LNHDA and CDR2 SQIVND (reference sequence). This CDR3 region has 15 residues.

V is TRBV27 and J is TRBJ2-1; D gene ambiguous. Germline CDR1 is MNHEY and CDR2 is SMNVEV (reference sequence). Trimming pared 2 bases from V and 2 bases from J, leaving 7 bases between. The CDR3 has 14 residues. The CDR3 loop is CASSLVGPYNEQFF. The CDR3 nucleotides are TGTGCCAGCAGTTTAGTAGGGCCCTACAATGAGCAGTTCTTC.

The chain couples TRBV18 to TRBJ2-3; a weak D match, TRBD1 (6 bases). The CDR3 is 14 residues long. Germline CDR1 and CDR2: KGHSH and LQKENI. The V end was cut by 3 bases, the J end by 4 bases, with 11 bases between. CDR3 residues: CASSPGAGADTQYF. Written as DNA, the CDR3 is TGTGCCAGCTCACCGGGGGCCGGGGCAGATACGCAGTATTTT.

The J gene is TRBJ1-5, the V gene TRBV7-2, with D unresolved. The CDR3 is 15 residues long. Germline-derived CDR1 and CDR2 are SGHTA and FQGNSA. Deletions cut 5 bases from V and 3 bases from J, with 14 bases between. The CDR3: CASSPRPRLNQPQHF. DNA for the CDR3: TGTGCCAGCAGCCCTAGACCCAGGCTCAATCAGCCCCAGCATTTT. The whole variable domain, filled in from reference TRBV7-2 and TRBJ1-5, reads GAGVSQSPSNKVTEKGKDVELRCDPISGHTALYWYRQSLGQGLEFLIYFQGNSAPDKSGLPSDRFSAERTGGSVSTLTIQRTQQEDSAVYLCASSPRPRLNQPQHFGDGTRLSIL.

This chain links TRBV5-1 with TRBJ2-5, with D maybe TRBD2 (6 bases). CDR1 SGHRS and CDR2 YFSETQ come from the germline V gene. The CDR3 extends over 14 amino acids. V was shortened by 0 bases and J by 1 base, with 7 bases between the two germline ends. This CDR3 is CASSLGDFQETQYF. The CDR3 DNA reads as TGCGCCAGCAGCTTGGGGGACTTCCAAGAGACCCAGTACTTC.

The chain joins TRBV28 to TRBJ1-2, with D possibly TRBD1 on 5 matching bases. Germline values: CDR1 MDHEN, CDR2 SYDVKM. V was clipped by 6 bases and J by 4 bases, with 9 bases between them. This CDR3 contains 12 residues. In DNA, the CDR3 is TGTGCCAGCAGCTCAGGGTCCTATGGCTACACCTTC. It codes for CASSSGSYGYTF.

This clone has only a few counts. This chain uses TRBV7-6 with TRBJ1-2; D is unclear. This CDR3 has 16 residues. Germline values: CDR1 SGHVS, CDR2 FNYEAQ. The V and J ends lost 1 base and 4 bases respectively, with 16 bases between them. DNA for the CDR3: TGTGCCAGCAGCTTAGGGGGTCGTGGGGTGGGCTATGGCTACACCTTC. It yields the protein CASSLGGRGVGYGYTF.